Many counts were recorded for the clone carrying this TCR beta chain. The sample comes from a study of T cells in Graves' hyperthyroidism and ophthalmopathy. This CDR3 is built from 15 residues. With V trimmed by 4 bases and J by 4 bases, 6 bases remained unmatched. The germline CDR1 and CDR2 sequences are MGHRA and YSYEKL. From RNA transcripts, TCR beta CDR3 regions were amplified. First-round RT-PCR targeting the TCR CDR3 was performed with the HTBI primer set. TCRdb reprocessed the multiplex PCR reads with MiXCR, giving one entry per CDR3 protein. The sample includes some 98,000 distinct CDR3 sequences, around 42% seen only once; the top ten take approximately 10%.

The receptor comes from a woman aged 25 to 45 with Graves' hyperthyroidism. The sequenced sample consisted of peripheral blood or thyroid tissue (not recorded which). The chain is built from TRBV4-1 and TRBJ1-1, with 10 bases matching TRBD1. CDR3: CASSPRGQGSTEAFF. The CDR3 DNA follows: TGCGCCAGCAGCCCAAGGGGACAGGGGAGCACTGAAGCTTTCTTT.